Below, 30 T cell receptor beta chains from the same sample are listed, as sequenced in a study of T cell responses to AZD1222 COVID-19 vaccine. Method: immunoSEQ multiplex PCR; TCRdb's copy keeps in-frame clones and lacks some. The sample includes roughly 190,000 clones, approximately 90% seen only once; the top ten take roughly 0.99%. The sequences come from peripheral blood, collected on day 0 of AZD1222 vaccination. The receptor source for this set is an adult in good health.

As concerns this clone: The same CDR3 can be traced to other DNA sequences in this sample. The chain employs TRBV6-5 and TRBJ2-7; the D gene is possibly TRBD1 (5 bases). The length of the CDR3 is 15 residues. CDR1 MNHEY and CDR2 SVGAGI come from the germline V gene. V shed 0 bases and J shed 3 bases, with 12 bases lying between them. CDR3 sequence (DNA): TGTGCCAGCAGTTACTCTCCCCAGGGCGGCTACGAGCAGTACTTC. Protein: CASSYSPQGGYEQYF.

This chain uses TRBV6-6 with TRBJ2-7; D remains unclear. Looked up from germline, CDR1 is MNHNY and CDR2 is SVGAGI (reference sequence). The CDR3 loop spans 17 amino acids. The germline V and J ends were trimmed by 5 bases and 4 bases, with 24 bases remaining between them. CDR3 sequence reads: CASSPLFGSTQRYEQYF. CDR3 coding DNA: TGTGCCAGCAGTCCACTCTTTGGTAGCACCCAAAGGTACGAGCAGTACTTC.

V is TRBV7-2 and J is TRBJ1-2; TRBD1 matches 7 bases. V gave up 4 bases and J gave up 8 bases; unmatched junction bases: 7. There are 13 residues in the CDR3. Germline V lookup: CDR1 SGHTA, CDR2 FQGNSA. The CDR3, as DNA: TGTGCCAGCAGCTACCCAGCGGACAGGGGCTACACCTTC. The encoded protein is CASSYPADRGYTF.

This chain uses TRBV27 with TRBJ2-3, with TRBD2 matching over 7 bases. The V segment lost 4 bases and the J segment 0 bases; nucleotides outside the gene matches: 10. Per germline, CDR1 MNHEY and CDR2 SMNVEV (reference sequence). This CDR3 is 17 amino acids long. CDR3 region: CASSSIPGRGSTDTQYF. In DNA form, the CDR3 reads TGTGCCAGCAGTTCCATCCCGGGGAGGGGAAGCACAGATACGCAGTATTTT.

For the CDR3, the DNA is TGTGCCAGCAGCCCCGGGGGCGCGGGTGAAAAACTGTTTTTT. Protein sequence: CASSPGGAGEKLFF. The chain employs TRBV7-2 and TRBJ1-4; perhaps TRBD1 as D (6 bases). The CDR3 is 14 residues long. Trimming took 5 bases from V and 7 from J, leaving 14 bases between them. The germline V gene has CDR1 SGHTA and CDR2 FQGNSA.

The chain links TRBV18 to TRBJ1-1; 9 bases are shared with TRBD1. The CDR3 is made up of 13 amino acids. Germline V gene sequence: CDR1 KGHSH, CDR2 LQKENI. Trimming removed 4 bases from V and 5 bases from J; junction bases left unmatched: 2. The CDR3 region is CASSRDRETEAFF. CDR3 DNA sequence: TGTGCCAGCTCACGGGACAGGGAGACTGAAGCTTTCTTT.

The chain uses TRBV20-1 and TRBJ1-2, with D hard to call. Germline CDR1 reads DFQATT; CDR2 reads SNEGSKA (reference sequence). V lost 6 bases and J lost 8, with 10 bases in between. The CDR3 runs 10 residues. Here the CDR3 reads CSALSSGYTF. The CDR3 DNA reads TGCAGTGCCCTTAGTAGCGGCTACACCTTC.

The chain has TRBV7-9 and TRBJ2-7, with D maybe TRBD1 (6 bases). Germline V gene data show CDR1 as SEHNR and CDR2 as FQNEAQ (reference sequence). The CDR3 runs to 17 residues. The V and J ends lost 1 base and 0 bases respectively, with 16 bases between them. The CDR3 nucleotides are TGTGCCAGCAGCTTAGGCCCTGGACAGACGAGCTCCTACGAGCAGTACTTC. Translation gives CASSLGPGQTSSYEQYF.

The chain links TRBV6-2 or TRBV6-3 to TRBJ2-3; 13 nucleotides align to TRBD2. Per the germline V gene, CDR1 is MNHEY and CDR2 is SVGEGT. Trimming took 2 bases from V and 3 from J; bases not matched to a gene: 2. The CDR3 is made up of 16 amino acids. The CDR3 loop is CASSYPTSGRTDTQYF. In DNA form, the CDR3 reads TGTGCCAGCAGTTACCCGACTAGCGGGAGGACAGATACGCAGTATTTT.

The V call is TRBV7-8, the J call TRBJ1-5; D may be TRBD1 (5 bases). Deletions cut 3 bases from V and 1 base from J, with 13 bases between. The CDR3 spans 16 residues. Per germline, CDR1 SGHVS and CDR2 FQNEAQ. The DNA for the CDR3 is TGTGCCAGCAGCTTCGGGACGGGTGGGAGCAATCAGCCCCAGCATTTT. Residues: CASSFGTGGSNQPQHF.

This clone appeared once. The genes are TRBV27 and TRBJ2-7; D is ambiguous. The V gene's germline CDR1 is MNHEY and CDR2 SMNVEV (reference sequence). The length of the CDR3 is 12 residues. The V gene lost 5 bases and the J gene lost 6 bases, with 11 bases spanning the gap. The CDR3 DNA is TGTGCCAGCAGTGACCCGGACGGCGAGCAGTACTTC. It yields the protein CASSDPDGEQYF.

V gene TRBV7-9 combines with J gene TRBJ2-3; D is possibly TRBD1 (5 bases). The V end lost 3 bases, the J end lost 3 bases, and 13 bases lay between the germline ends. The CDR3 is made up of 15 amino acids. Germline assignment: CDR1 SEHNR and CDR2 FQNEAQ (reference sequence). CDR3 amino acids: CASSFVGVLTDTQYF. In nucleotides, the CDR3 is TGTGCCAGCAGCTTCGTAGGGGTATTGACAGATACGCAGTATTTT.

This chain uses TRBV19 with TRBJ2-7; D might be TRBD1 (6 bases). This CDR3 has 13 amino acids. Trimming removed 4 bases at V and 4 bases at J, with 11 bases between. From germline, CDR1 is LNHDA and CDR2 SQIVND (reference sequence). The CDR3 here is CASSKDREYEQYF. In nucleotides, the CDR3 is TGTGCCAGTAGTAAGGACAGAGAATACGAGCAGTACTTC.

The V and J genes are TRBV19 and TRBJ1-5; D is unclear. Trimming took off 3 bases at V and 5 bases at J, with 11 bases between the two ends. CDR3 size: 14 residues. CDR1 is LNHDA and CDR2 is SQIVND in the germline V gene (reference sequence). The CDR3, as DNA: TGTGCCAGTAGTATGATCTGGGAGTATCAGCCCCAGCATTTT. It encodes CASSMIWEYQPQHF.

CDR3 in amino acids: CASSLEVNYGYTF. CDR3 DNA sequence: TGTGCCAGCAGCTTGGAGGTTAACTATGGCTACACCTTC. V is TRBV5-6 and J is TRBJ1-2; D is unresolved. The V gene lost 0 bases and the J gene lost 1 base, with 4 bases spanning the gap. The germline CDR1 and CDR2 sequences are SGHDT and YYEEEE. The CDR3 is 13 amino acids.

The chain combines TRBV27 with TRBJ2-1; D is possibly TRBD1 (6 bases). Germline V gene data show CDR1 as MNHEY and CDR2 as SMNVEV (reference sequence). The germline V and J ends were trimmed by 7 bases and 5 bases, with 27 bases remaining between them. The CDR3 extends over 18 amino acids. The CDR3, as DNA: TGTGCCAGCACGCCCCCGGCAGGGGCAGCACGCACACACAATGAGCAGTTCTTC. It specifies CASTPPAGAARTHNEQFF.

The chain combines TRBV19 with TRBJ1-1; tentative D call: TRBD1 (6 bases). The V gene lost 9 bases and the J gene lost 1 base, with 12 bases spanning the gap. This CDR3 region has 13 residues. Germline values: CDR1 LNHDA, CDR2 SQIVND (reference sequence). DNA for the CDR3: TGTGCCAGCGAAAGGGGGTGGAACACTGAAGCTTTCTTT. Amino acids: CASERGWNTEAFF.

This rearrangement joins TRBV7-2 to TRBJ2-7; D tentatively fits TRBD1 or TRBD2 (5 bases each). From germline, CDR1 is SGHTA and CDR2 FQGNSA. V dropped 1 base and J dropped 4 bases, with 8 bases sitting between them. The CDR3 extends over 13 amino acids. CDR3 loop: CASSLVGRYEQYF. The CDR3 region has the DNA TGTGCCAGCAGCTTAGTGGGACGATACGAGCAGTACTTC.

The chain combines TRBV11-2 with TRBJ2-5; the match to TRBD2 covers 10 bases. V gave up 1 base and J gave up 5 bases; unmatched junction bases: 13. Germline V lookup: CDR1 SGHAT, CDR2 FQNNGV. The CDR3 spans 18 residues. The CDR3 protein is CASSLGASGSRSGETQYF. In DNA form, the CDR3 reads TGTGCCAGCAGCTTAGGCGCTAGCGGGAGTCGGTCGGGGGAGACCCAGTACTTC.

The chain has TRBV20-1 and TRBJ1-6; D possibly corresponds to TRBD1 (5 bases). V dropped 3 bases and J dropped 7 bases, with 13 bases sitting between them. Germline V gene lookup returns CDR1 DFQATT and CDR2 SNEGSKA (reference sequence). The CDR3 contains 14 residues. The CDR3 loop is CSASLAGGNSPLHF. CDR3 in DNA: TGCAGTGCTAGTCTGGCGGGGGGGAATTCACCCCTCCACTTT.

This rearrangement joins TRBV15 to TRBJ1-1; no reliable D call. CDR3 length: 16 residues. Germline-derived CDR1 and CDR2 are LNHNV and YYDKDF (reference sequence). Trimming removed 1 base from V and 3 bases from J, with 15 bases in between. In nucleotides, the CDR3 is TGTGCCACCAGCAGAGCTACGGGGAGGTTTGACACTGAAGCTTTCTTT. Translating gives CATSRATGRFDTEAFF. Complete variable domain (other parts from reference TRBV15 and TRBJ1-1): DAMVIQNPRYQVTQFGKPVTLSCSQTLNHNVMYWYQQKSSQAPKLLFHYYDKDFNNEADTPDNFQSRRPNTSFCFLDIRSPGLGDTAMYLCATSRATGRFDTEAFFGQGTRLTVV.

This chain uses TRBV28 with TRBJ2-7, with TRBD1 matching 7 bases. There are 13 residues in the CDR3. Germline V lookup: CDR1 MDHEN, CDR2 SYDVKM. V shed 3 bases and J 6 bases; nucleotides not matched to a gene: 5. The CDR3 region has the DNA TGTGCCAGCAGTTTGACAGGGCTGTTCGAGCAGTACTTC. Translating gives CASSLTGLFEQYF.

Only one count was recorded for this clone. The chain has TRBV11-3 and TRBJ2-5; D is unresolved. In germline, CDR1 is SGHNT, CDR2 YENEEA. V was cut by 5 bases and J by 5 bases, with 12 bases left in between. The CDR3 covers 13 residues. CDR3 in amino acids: CASSPPGRETQYF. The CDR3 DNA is TGTGCCAGCAGCCCACCCGGGCGGGAGACCCAGTACTTC.

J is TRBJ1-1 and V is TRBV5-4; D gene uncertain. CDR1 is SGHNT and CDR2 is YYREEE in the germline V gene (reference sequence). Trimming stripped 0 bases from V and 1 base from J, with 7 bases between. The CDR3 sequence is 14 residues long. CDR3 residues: CASSLAGANTEAFF. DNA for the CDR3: TGTGCCAGCAGCTTGGCCGGAGCGAACACTGAAGCTTTCTTT.

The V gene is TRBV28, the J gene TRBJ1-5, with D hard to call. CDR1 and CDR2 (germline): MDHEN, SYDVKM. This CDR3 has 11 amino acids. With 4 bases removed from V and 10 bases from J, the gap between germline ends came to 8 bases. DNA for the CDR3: TGTGCCAGCAGTTCACAGATACCCCAGCATTTT. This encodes CASSSQIPQHF.

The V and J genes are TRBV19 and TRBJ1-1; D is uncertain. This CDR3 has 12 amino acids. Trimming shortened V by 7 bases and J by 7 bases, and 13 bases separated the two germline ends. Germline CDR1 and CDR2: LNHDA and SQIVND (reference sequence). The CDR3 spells CASTLAGSEAFF. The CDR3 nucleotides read TGTGCCAGTACCCTCGCCGGAAGTGAAGCTTTCTTT. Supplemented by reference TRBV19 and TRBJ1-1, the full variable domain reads DGGITQSPKYLFRKEGQNVTLSCEQNLNHDAMYWYRQDPGQGLRLIYYSQIVNDFQKGDIAEGYSVSREKKESFPLTVTSAQKNPTAFYLCASTLAGSEAFFGQGTRLTVV.

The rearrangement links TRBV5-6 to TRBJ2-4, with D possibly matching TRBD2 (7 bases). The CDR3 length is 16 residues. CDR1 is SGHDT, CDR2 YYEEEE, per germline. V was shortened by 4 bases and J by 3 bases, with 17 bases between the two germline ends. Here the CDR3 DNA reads TGTGCCAGCAGCCCCCGTGGGGGGGGCTTCAAAAACATTCAGTACTTC. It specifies CASSPRGGGFKNIQYF.

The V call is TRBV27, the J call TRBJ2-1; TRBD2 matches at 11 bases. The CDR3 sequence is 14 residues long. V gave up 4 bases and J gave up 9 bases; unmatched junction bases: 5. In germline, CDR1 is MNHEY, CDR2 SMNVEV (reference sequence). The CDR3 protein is CASSYTLAGGEQFF. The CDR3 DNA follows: TGTGCCAGCAGTTACACGCTAGCGGGAGGTGAGCAGTTCTTC.

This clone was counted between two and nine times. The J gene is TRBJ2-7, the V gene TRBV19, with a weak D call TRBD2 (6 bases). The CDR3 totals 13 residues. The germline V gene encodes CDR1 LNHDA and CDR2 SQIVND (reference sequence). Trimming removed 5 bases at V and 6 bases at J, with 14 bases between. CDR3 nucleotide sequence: TGTGCCAGTAGTCAACGGGCGGAGGGCGAGCAGTACTTC. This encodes CASSQRAEGEQYF.

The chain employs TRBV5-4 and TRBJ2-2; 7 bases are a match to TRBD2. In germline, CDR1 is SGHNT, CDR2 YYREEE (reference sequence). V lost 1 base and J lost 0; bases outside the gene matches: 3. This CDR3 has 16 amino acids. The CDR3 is CASSLYGLANTGELFF. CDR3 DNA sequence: TGTGCCAGCAGCTTGTATGGACTAGCGAACACCGGGGAGCTGTTTTTT. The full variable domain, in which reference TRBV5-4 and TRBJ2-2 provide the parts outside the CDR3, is ETGVTQSPTHLIKTRGQQVTLRCSSQSGHNTVSWYQQALGQGPQFIFQYYREEENGRGNFPPRFSGLQFPNYSSELNVNALELDDSALYLCASSLYGLANTGELFFGEGSRLTVL.